This T cell receptor beta chain came from a study of T-cell reconstitution after alpha-beta-depleted transplantation in children. For TCRbeta, the library was prepared with unique molecular identifiers. MiXCR, run by TCRdb on the PCR reads, gives a single entry per CDR3 protein. The sample has 350,000 to 400,000 distinct CDR3 sequences; just over 20% are singletons. The V end was cut by 0 bases, the J end by 2 bases, with 9 bases between. The CDR3 runs to 16 residues. CDR1 SGDLS and CDR2 YYNGEE come from the germline V gene. There are a few counts of this clonotype. This chain links TRBV9 with TRBJ2-6, with unresolved D. The source material was PBMCs from the stem cell graft donor, sampled from the stem cell graft. The TCR was taken from a human donor who donated a stem cell graft to a child with acute myeloid leukemia. CDR3 nucleotide sequence: TGTGCCAGCAGCGTAGGGCCGAGAGCTGGGGCCAACGTCCTGACTTTC. It specifies CASSVGPRAGANVLTF.